The present entry profiles one T cell receptor beta chain with its context. Antigen: not known. This specimen comes from a study of shared clonotypes between healthy human individuals. Across the study: Per donor, CD8 memory used one plate, CD8 naive used two, CD4 memory used three and CD4 naive used three.

The CDR3 runs 13 residues. V was pared by 7 bases and J by 0 bases, with 9 bases between. From germline, CDR1 is SNHLY and CDR2 FYNNEI. The donors, healthy adults who were HIV-negative, had experienced no recent acute infections or vaccinations. Both subsets, CD45RA+ naive and CD45RA-negative memory, were split from the CD4+ cells. Points from the study as a whole: The study found roughly 5% of naive CD4 clonotypes shared across several donors.

Profiling relied on immunoSEQ multiplex PCR, and the TCRdb table lists in-frame clones only, not all of them. The repertoire holds around 700,000 clones, approximately 79% seen once, with approximately 1.6% in the top ten. The sample was memory CD4+ T cells sorted from blood. Sample subset: CD45RA-negative fraction. The receptor comes from a woman in her twenties or thirties in good health. The genes are TRBV2 and TRBJ1-2; no clear D gene. CDR3 bases: TGTGCCAGCAAAGGGAACCCTAACTATGGCTACACCTTC. This gives the protein CASKGNPNYGYTF. Using reference TRBV2 and TRBJ1-2 for the parts outside the CDR3, the full variable domain is EPEVTQTPSHQVTQMGQEVILRCVPISNHLYFYWYRQILGQKVEFLVSFYNNEISEKSEIFDDQFSVERPDGSNFTLKIRSTKLEDSAMYFCASKGNPNYGYTFGSGTRLTVV.